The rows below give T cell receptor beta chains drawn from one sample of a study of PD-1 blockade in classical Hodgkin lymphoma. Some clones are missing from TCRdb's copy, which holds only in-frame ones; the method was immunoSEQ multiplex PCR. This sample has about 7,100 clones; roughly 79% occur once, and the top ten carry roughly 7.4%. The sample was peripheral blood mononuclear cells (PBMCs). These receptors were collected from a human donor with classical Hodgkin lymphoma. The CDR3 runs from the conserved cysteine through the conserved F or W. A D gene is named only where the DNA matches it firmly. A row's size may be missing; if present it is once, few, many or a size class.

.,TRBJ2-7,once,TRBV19,CASSMEGGYSYEQYF,TGTGCCAGTAGTATGGAGGGGGGGTACAGCTACGAGCAGTACTTC
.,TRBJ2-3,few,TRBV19,CASSPYVSSRTHTQYF,TGTGCCAGTAGCCCCTACGTTTCCAGCCGGACACATACGCAGTATTTT
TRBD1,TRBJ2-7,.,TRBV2,CASRGQGSEQYF,TGTGCCAGCAGAGGACAGGGGAGTGAGCAGTACTTC
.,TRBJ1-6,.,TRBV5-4,CASSLVGNSPLHF,TGTGCCAGCAGCTTAGTAGGCAATTCACCCCTCCACTTT
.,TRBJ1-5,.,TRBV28,CASNSDYSNQPQHF,TGTGCCAGCAATTCAGACTATAGCAATCAGCCCCAGCATTTT
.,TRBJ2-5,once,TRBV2,CASSLDEEETQYF,TGTGCCAGCAGTCTTGACGAAGAAGAGACCCAGTACTTC
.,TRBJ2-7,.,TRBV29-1,CSVVPAGSYEQYF,TGCAGCGTTGTACCAGCGGGCTCCTACGAGCAGTACTTC
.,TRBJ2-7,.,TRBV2,CASSADSGQYF,TGTGCCAGCAGTGCGGATAGCGGGCAGTACTTC
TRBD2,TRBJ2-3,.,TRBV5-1,CASSLGTSGRTTDTQYF,TGCGCCAGCAGCCTAGGGACTAGCGGGAGGACGACAGATACGCAGTATTTT
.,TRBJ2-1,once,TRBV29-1,CSVGFYNEQFF,TGCAGCGTTGGGTTCTACAATGAGCAGTTCTTC
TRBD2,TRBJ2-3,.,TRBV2,CASSEEGGGAGEADTQYF,TGTGCCAGCAGTGAAGAAGGCGGGGGGGCCGGCGAGGCAGATACGCAGTATTTT
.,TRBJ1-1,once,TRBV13,CASSFRTAKTNTEAFF,TGTGCCAGCAGCTTTAGGACAGCTAAAACGAACACTGAAGCTTTCTTT
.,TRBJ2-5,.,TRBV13,CASSLVLGTQYF,TGTGCCAGCAGCTTAGTGCTGGGGACCCAGTACTTC
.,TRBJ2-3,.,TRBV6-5,CASSRQGSTDTQYF,TGTGCCAGCAGTCGCCAGGGGAGCACAGATACGCAGTATTTT
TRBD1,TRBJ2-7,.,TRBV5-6,CASSLRDSVAYEQYF,TGTGCCAGCAGCTTGCGGGACAGTGTTGCCTACGAGCAGTACTTC
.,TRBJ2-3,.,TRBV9,CASSDPPNRRTGTDTQYF,TGTGCCAGCAGTGACCCTCCTAACAGAAGAACGGGCACAGATACGCAGTATTTT
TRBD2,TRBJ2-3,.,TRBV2,CASSGTSGTDTQYF,TGTGCCAGCAGTGGGACTAGCGGCACAGATACGCAGTATTTT
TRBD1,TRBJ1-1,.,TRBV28,CASGPLPGQGETEAFF,TGTGCCAGCGGCCCCTTACCGGGGCAGGGGGAGACTGAAGCTTTCTTT
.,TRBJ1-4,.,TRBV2,CASSEARGGREKLFF,TGTGCCAGCAGTGAAGCGCGAGGGGGTCGGGAAAAACTGTTTTTT
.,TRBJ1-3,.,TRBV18,CASSQSSGNTIYF,TGTGCCAGCTCACAGAGCTCTGGAAACACCATATATTTT
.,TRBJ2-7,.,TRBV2,CASSLEGTSYEQYF,TGTGCCAGCAGTTTAGAAGGGACCTCCTACGAGCAGTACTTC
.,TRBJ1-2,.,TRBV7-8,CASSTYSSYGYTF,TGTGCCAGCAGCACCTACTCCTCCTATGGCTACACCTTC